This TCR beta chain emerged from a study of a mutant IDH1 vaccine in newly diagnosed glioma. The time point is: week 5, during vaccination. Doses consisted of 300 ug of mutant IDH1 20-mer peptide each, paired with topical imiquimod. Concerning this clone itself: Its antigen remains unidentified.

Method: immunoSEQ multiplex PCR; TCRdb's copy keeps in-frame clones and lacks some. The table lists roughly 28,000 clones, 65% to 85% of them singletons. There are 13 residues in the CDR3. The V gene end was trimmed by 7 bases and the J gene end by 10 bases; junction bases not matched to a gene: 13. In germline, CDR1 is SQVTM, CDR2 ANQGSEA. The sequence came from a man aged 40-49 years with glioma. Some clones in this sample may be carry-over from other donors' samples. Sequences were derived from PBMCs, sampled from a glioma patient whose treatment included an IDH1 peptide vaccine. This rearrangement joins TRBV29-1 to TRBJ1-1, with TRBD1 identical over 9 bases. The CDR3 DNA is TGCAGCGCTGACAGGGGGGACGGGGTCGGAGCTTTCTTT. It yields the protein CSADRGDGVGAFF.